This TCR beta chain was documented in a study of neoadjuvant anti-PD-1 for oral cavity cancer. Profiled with immunoSEQ multiplex PCR; TCRdb holds only in-frame clones, not every one. This sample has some 15,000 clones, with around 75% found just once. The CDR3 is 14 amino acids. Trimming took 5 bases from V and 2 from J, leaving 7 bases between them. CDR1 and CDR2 from the germline V gene are MNHNS and SASEGT. The V call is TRBV6-1, the J call TRBJ1-6; no clear D gene. This sample comprised PBMCs, obtained before nivolumab (anti-PD-1) treatment. The TCR was taken from a person aged 40 to 85 with oral cavity squamous cell carcinoma. The CDR3 loop is CASSTGPYNSPLHF. The DNA of the CDR3 is TGTGCCAGCAGTACCGGGCCCTATAATTCACCCCTCCACTTT.